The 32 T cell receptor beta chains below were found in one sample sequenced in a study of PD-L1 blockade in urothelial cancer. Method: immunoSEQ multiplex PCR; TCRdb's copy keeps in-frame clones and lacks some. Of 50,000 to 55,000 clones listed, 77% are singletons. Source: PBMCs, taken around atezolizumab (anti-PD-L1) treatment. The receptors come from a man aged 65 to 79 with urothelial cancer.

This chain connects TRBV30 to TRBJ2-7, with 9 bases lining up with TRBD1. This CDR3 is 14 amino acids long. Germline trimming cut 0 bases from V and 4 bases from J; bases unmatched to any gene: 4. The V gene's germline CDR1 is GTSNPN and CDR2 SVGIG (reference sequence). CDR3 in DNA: TGTGCCTGGAGTGTTGGACAGGGGTTTTACGAGCAGTACTTC. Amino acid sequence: CAWSVGQGFYEQYF. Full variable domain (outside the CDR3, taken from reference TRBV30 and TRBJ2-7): SQTIHQWPATLVQPVGSPLSLECTVEGTSNPNLYWYRQAAGRGLQLLFYSVGIGQISSEVPQNLSASRPQDRQFILSSKKLLLSDSGFYLCAWSVGQGFYEQYFGPGTRLTVT.

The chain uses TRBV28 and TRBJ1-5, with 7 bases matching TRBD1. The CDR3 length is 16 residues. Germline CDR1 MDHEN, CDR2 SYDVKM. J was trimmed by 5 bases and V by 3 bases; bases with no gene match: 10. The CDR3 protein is CASSFAEVRGDQPQHF. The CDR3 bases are TGTGCCAGCAGTTTCGCCGAGGTCAGGGGGGATCAGCCCCAGCATTTT. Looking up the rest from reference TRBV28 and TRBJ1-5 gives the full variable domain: DVKVTQSSRYLVKRTGEKVFLECVQDMDHENMFWYRQDPGLGLRLIYFSYDVKMKEKGDIPEGYSVSREKKERFSLILESASTNQTSMYLCASSFAEVRGDQPQHFGDGTRLSIL.

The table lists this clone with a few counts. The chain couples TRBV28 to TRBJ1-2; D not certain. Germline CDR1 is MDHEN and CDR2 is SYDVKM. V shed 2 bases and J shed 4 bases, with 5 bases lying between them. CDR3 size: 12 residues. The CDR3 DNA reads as TGTGCCAGCAGTTTAGAGCGCTATGGCTACACCTTC. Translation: CASSLERYGYTF.

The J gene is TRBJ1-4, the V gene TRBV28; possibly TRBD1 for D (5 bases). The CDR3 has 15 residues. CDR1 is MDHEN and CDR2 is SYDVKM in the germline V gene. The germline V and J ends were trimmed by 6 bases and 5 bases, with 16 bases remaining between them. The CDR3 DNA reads TGTGCCAGCAGCCCCGGTGGACAAGAAAATGAAAAACTGTTTTTT. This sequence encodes CASSPGGQENEKLFF.

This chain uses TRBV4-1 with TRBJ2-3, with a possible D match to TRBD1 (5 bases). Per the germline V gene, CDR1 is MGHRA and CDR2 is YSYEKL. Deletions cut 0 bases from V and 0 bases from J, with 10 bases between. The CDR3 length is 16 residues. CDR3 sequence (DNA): TGCGCCAGCAGCCAAGATAGTGGGGCTAGCACAGATACGCAGTATTTT. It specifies CASSQDSGASTDTQYF.

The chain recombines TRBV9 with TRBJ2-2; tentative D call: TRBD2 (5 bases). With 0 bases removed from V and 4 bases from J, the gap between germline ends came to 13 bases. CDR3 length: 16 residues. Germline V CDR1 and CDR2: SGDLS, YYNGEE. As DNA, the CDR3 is TGTGCCAGCAGCGTAGCTAGCTCTAGCCTCACCGGGGAGCTGTTTTTT. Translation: CASSVASSSLTGELFF.

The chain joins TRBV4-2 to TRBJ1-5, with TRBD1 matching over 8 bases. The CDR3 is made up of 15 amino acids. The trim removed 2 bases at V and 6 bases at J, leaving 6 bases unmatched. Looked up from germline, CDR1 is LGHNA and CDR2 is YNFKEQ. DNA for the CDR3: TGTGCCAGCAGCCAAACAGGGGGTTCAGGTCAGCCCCAGCATTTT. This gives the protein CASSQTGGSGQPQHF.

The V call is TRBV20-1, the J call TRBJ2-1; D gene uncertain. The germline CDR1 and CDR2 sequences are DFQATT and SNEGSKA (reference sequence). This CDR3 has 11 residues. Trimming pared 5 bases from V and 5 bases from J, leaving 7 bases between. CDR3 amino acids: CSALTDNEQFF. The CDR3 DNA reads TGCAGTGCTTTGACTGACAATGAGCAGTTCTTC.

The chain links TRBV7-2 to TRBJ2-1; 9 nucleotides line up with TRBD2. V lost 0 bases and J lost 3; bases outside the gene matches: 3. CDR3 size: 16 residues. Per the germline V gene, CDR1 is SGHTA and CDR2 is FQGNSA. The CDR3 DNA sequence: TGTGCCAGCAGCTTAGCGGCGGGAGGGCACTACAATGAGCAGTTCTTC. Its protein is CASSLAAGGHYNEQFF.

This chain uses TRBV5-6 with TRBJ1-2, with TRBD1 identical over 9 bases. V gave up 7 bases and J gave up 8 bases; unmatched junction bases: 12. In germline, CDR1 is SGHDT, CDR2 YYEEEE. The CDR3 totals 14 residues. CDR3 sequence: CASGLLQGAGGYTF. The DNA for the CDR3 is TGTGCCAGCGGATTATTACAGGGGGCGGGCGGCTACACCTTC.

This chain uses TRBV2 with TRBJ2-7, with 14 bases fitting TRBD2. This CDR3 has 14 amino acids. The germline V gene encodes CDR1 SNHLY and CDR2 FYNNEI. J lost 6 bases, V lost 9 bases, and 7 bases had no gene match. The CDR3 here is CASFSGLAGAEQYF. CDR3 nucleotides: TGTGCCAGTTTCTCGGGACTAGCGGGAGCCGAGCAGTACTTC.

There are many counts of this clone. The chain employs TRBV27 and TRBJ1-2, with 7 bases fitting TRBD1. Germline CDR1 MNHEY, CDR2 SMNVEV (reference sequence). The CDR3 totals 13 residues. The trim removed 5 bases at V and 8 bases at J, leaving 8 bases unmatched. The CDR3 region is CASSLTGFYGYTF. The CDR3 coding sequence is TGTGCCAGCAGTCTGACAGGGTTCTACGGCTACACCTTC.

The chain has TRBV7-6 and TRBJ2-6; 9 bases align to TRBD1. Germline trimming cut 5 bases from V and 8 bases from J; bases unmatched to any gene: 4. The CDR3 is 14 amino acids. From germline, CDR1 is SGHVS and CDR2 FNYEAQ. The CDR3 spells CASSLGQGTNVLTF. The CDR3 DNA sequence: TGTGCCAGCAGCCTTGGACAGGGGACCAACGTCCTGACTTTC.

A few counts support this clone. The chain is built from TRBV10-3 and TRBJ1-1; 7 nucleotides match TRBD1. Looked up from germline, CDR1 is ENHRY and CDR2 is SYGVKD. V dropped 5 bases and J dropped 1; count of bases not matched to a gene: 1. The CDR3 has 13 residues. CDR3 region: CAISRTGNTEAFF. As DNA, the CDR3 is TGTGCCATCAGTCGGACAGGGAACACTGAAGCTTTCTTT.

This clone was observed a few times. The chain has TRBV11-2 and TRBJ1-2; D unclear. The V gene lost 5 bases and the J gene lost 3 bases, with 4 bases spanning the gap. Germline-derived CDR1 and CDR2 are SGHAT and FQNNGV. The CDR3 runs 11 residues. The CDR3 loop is CASSQDYGYTF. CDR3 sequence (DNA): TGTGCCAGCAGCCAGGACTATGGCTACACCTTC. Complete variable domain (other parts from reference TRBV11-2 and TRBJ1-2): EAGVAQSPRYKIIEKRQSVAFWCNPISGHATLYWYQQILGQGPKLLIQFQNNGVVDDSQLPKDRFSAERLKGVDSTLKIQPAKLEDSAVYLCASSQDYGYTFGSGTRLTVV.

The chain's CDR3 is CASSPRQGADTEAFF. The CDR3 DNA follows: TGTGCCAGCTCACCAAGACAGGGGGCGGACACTGAAGCTTTCTTT. This chain joins TRBV18 and TRBJ1-1; 10 nucleotides agree with TRBD1. This CDR3 has 15 residues. CDR1 is KGHSH and CDR2 is LQKENI in the germline V gene. The trim removed 2 bases at V and 3 bases at J, leaving 3 bases unmatched.

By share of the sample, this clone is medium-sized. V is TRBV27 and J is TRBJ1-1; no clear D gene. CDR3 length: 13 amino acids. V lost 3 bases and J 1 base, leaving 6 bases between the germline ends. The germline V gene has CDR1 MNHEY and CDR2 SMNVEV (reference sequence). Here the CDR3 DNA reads TGTGCCAGCAGTTTTGGGCAGAACACTGAAGCTTTCTTT. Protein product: CASSFGQNTEAFF.

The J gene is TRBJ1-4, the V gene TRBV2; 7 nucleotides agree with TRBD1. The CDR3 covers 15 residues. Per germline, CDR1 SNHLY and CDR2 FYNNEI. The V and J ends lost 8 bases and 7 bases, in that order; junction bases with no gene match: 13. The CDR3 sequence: CASRQTGAGAEKLFF. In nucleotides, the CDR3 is TGTGCCAGCCGACAAACAGGGGCTGGAGCTGAAAAACTGTTTTTT. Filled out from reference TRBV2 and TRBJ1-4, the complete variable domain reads EPEVTQTPSHQVTQMGQEVILRCVPISNHLYFYWYRQILGQKVEFLVSFYNNEISEKSEIFDDQFSVERPDGSNFTLKIRSTKLEDSAMYFCASRQTGAGAEKLFFGSGTQLSVL.

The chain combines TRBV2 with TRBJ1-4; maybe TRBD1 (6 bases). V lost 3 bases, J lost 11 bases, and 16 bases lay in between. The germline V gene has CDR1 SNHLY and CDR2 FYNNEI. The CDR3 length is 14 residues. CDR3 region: CASSDRGGRGKLFF. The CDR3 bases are TGTGCCAGCAGTGATAGAGGGGGTAGGGGGAAACTGTTTTTT.

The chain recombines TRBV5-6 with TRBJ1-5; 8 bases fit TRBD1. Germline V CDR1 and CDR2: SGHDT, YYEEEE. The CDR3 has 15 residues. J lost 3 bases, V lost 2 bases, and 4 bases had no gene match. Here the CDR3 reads CASSFWGQVNQPQHF. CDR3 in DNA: TGTGCCAGCAGCTTTTGGGGACAGGTCAATCAGCCCCAGCATTTT.

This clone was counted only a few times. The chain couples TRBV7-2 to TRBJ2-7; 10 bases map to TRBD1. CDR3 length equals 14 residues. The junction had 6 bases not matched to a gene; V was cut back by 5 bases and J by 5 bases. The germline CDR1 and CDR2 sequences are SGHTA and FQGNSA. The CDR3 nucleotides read TGTGCCAGCAGCCGGGACAGGGGAGCAGACGAGCAGTACTTC. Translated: CASSRDRGADEQYF.

CDR3 amino acids: CASSLGQGLVGSYEQYF. CDR3 sequence (DNA): TGTGCCAGCAGCTTGGGGCAGGGCCTAGTAGGGTCCTACGAGCAGTACTTC. The chain links TRBV5-6 to TRBJ2-7; tentative D call: TRBD1 (5 bases). The CDR3 spans 17 residues. Germline values: CDR1 SGHDT, CDR2 YYEEEE. Trimming removed 0 bases from V and 1 base from J, with 17 bases in between.

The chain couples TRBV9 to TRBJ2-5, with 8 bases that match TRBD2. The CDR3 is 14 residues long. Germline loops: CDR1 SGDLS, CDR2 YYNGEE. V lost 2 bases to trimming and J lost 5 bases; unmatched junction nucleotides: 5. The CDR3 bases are TGTGCCAGCAGCGTCGGGGGGGCCCGGGAGACCCAGTACTTC. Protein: CASSVGGARETQYF.

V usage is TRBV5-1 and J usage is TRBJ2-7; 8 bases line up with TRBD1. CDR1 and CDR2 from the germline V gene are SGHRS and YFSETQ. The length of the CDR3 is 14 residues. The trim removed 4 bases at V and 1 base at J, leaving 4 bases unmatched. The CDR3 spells CASSPGQGSYEQYF. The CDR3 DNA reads TGCGCCAGCAGCCCCGGACAGGGATCCTACGAGCAGTACTTC.

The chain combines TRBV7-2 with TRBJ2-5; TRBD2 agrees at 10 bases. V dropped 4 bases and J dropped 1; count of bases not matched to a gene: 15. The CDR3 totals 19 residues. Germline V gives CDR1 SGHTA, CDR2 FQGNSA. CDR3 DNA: TGTGCCAGCAGCTGGACCTCTGCCCGGACTAGCGGCGTCCAAGAGACCCAGTACTTC. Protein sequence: CASSWTSARTSGVQETQYF. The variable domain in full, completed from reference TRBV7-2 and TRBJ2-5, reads GAGVSQSPSNKVTEKGKDVELRCDPISGHTALYWYRQSLGQGLEFLIYFQGNSAPDKSGLPSDRFSAERTGGSVSTLTIQRTQQEDSAVYLCASSWTSARTSGVQETQYFGPGTRLLVL.

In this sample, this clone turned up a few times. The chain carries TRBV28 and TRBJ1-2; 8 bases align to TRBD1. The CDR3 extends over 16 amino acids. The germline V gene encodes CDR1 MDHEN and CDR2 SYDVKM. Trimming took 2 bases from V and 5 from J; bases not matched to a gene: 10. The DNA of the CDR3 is TGTGCCAGCAGTTTAACCGTCGGACAGGGAACATATGGCTACACCTTC. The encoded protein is CASSLTVGQGTYGYTF.

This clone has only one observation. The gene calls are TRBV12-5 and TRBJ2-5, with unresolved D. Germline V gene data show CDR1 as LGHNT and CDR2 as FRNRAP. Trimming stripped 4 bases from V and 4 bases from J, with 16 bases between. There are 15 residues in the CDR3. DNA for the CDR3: TGTGCTAGTGGTTCCCCGTCCCCCGCAGGAGAGACCCAGTACTTC. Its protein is CASGSPSPAGETQYF. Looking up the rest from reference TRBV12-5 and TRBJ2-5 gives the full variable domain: DARVTQTPRHKVTEMGQEVTMRCQPILGHNTVFWYRQTMMQGLELLAYFRNRAPLDDSGMPKDRFSAEMPDATLATLKIQPSEPRDSAVYFCASGSPSPAGETQYFGPGTRLLVL.

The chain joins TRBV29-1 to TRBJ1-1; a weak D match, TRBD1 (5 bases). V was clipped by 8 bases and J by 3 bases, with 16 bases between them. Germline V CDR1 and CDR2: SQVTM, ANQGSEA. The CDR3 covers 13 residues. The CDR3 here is CSIKMKGDTEAFF. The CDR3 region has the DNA TGCAGCATTAAAATGAAAGGGGACACTGAAGCTTTCTTT.

CDR3 nucleotide sequence: TGTGCCAGCAGCCCCCAAAGCGGGAGCTCCTACGAGCAGTACTTC. It encodes CASSPQSGSSYEQYF. The rearrangement uses TRBV7-6 and TRBJ2-7; 8 bases are shared with TRBD2. Trimming cost V 5 bases and J 0 bases; bases outside gene matches: 6. Germline V lookup: CDR1 SGHVS, CDR2 FNYEAQ. The CDR3 spans 15 residues.

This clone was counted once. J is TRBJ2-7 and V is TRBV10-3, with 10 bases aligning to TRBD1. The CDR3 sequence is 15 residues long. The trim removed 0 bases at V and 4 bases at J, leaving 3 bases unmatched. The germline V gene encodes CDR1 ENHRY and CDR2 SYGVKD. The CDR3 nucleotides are TGTGCCATCAGTGAGTCGGACAGGGGGGGGTACGAGCAGTACTTC. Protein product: CAISESDRGGYEQYF.

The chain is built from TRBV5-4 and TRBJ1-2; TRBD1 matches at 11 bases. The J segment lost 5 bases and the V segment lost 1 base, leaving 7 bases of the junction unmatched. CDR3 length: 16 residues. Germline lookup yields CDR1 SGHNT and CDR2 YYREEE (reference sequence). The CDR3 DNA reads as TGTGCCAGCAGCTTGTACGGACAGGGGGCGAGTTATGGCTACACCTTC. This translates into CASSLYGQGASYGYTF.

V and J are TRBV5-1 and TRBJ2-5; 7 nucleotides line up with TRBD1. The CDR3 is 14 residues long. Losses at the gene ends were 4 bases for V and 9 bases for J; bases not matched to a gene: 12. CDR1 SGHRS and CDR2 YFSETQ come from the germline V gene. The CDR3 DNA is TGCGCCAGCAGCCCGAGGACAGGCCAAGCGGCCCAGTACTTC. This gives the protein CASSPRTGQAAQYF.